One and the same sample provided the 9 T cell receptor beta chains below, sequenced in a study of blood T cell repertoires in COVID-19 (dated by TCRdb to 2018 to 2021). The library came from the immunoSEQ multiplex PCR assay. TCRdb carries this immuneACCESS record with in-frame sequences only. Its versions omit some clonotypes, under half of them owing to an unresolved V gene in the studies checked, with the rest unexplained. Recorded for this sample are around 270,000 clones; around 90% of them occurred a single time. The ten largest account for about 2.9% of the sample. The sample comprised PBMCs or T cells enriched from blood (not recorded which). These receptor sequences come from a woman aged 40-49 years who had been exposed to COVID-19.

The V gene is TRBV11-3, the J gene TRBJ2-3, with TRBD1 matching 10 bases. V lost 1 base, J lost 5 bases, and 3 bases stayed unmatched. This CDR3 has 15 amino acids. The germline gives CDR1 SGHNT, CDR2 YENEEA. CDR3 sequence reads: CASSLARTGGDTQYF. The CDR3 DNA reads as TGTGCCAGCAGCTTAGCAAGGACAGGGGGAGATACGCAGTATTTT.

V is TRBV12-3 or TRBV12-4 and J is TRBJ1-1; 10 nucleotides line up with TRBD1. This CDR3 contains 13 residues. V dropped 5 bases and J dropped 5; count of bases not matched to a gene: 2. DNA for the CDR3: TGTGCCAGCAGTGGGACAGGGGAAACTGAAGCTTTCTTT. Its protein product is CASSGTGETEAFF.

The chain recombines TRBV9 with TRBJ1-1; possibly TRBD1 for D (5 bases). V shed 4 bases and J shed 8 bases, with 12 bases lying between them. The CDR3 sequence is 12 residues long. The germline V gene encodes CDR1 SGDLS and CDR2 YYNGEE. The CDR3 DNA reads as TGTGCCAGCAGCACAACAGGACGAGAAGCTTTCTTT. Its translation: CASSTTGREAFF. Supplemented by reference TRBV9 and TRBJ1-1, the full variable domain reads DSGVTQTPKHLITATGQRVTLRCSPRSGDLSVYWYQQSLDQGLQFLIQYYNGEERAKGNILERFSAQQFPDLHSELNLSSLELGDSALYFCASSTTGREAFFGQGTRLTVV.

The V call is TRBV18, the J call TRBJ1-2, with 10 bases that match TRBD1. Per the germline V gene, CDR1 is KGHSH and CDR2 is LQKENI. Trimming cost V 3 bases and J 5 bases; bases outside gene matches: 6. The CDR3 runs 15 residues. The CDR3 bases are TGTGCCAGCTCACCGACAGGGGGCCCTGAGTATGGCTACACCTTC. It translates to CASSPTGGPEYGYTF.

The chain links TRBV5-5 to TRBJ1-2, with D unclear. V lost 3 bases and J 8 bases, leaving 17 bases between the germline ends. Germline CDR1 SGHKS, CDR2 YYEKEE (reference sequence). The CDR3 is 14 residues long. CDR3: CASSSRVTRGGYTF. For the CDR3, the DNA is TGTGCCAGCAGCTCCCGGGTGACCCGAGGAGGCTACACCTTC. Full variable domain (remainder filled in from reference TRBV5-5 and TRBJ1-2): DAGVTQSPTHLIKTRGQQVTLRCSPISGHKSVSWYQQVLGQGPQFIFQYYEKEERGRGNFPDRFSARQFPNYSSELNVNALLLGDSALYLCASSSRVTRGGYTFGSGTRLTVV.

The V gene is TRBV19, the J gene TRBJ1-5; no reliable D call. Germline CDR1 and CDR2: LNHDA and SQIVND (reference sequence). CDR3 length equals 13 residues. The V end was cut by 3 bases, the J end by 6 bases, with 9 bases between. As DNA, the CDR3 is TGTGCCAGTAGTATGGAGGTGGCTCAGCCCCAGCATTTT. It translates to CASSMEVAQPQHF.

The chain recombines TRBV9 with TRBJ2-7; D gene ambiguous. The V gene's germline CDR1 is SGDLS and CDR2 YYNGEE. CDR3 length: 13 amino acids. V lost 4 bases and J lost 0, with 8 bases in between. The CDR3 DNA follows: TGTGCCAGCAGCCCTCACAACTCCTACGAGCAGTACTTC. Translated: CASSPHNSYEQYF.

The chain couples TRBV5-4 to TRBJ2-5; unclear D gene. Germline-derived CDR1 and CDR2 are SGHNT and YYREEE (reference sequence). The CDR3 contains 15 residues. The V and J ends lost 3 bases and 3 bases respectively, with 15 bases between them. The CDR3, as DNA: TGTGCCAGCAGCTCCCCTCCCATAGTAGAAGAGACCCAGTACTTC. The encoded protein is CASSSPPIVEETQYF.

J is TRBJ1-5 and V is TRBV2, with D unclear. This CDR3 spans 15 amino acids. CDR1 and CDR2 (germline): SNHLY, FYNNEI. V lost 3 bases, J lost 4 bases, and 13 bases lay in between. The CDR3 reads CASSEVRRFNQPQHF. In nucleotides, the CDR3 is TGTGCCAGCAGTGAGGTTCGCAGATTTAATCAGCCCCAGCATTTT. Variable domain in full (rest from reference TRBV2 and TRBJ1-5): EPEVTQTPSHQVTQMGQEVILRCVPISNHLYFYWYRQILGQKVEFLVSFYNNEISEKSEIFDDQFSVERPDGSNFTLKIRSTKLEDSAMYFCASSEVRRFNQPQHFGDGTRLSIL.